These 7 T cell receptor beta chains originate from one sample sequenced in a study of cytomegalovirus exposure and HLA in healthy donors. The PCR used 60 Vbeta and 13 Jbeta primers. Here immunoSEQ multiplex PCR was the method, and the copy in TCRdb shows in-frame clones only, minus some. The table shows roughly 160,000 clones, with roughly two thirds occurring only once. Sequenced material: PBMCs. All receptors derive from a woman aged 18 to 35 in good health and CMV-seropositive.

V and J are TRBV18 and TRBJ2-7, with 7 nucleotides matching TRBD1. In germline, CDR1 is KGHSH, CDR2 LQKENI. This CDR3 contains 18 residues. Trimming at V came to 3 bases and at J to 4 bases, leaving 18 bases not matched to a gene. The DNA of the CDR3 is TGTGCCAGCTCACCGGAGGCGAGTTTAGGGGGCGAGGGATACGAGCAGTACTTC. It translates to CASSPEASLGGEGYEQYF.

The V gene is TRBV7-3, the J gene TRBJ1-1, with unresolved D. Trimming took off 5 bases at V and 3 bases at J, with 10 bases between the two ends. Per the germline V gene, CDR1 is SGHTA and CDR2 is FQGTGA. This CDR3 region has 13 residues. CDR3 bases: TGTGCCAGCAGCCCCAGGCTTCACACTGAAGCTTTCTTT. Its protein is CASSPRLHTEAFF.

The rearrangement links TRBV9 to TRBJ2-2; D is unclear. There are 18 residues in the CDR3. In germline, CDR1 is SGDLS, CDR2 YYNGEE. V dropped 0 bases and J dropped 1 base, with 16 bases sitting between them. The CDR3 reads CASSVVSSSVGNTGELFF. CDR3 coding DNA: TGTGCCAGCAGCGTAGTTAGCAGTTCGGTCGGGAACACCGGGGAGCTGTTTTTT. Filled out from reference TRBV9 and TRBJ2-2, the complete variable domain reads DSGVTQTPKHLITATGQRVTLRCSPRSGDLSVYWYQQSLDQGLQFLIQYYNGEERAKGNILERFSAQQFPDLHSELNLSSLELGDSALYFCASSVVSSSVGNTGELFFGEGSRLTVL.

The V call is TRBV2, the J call TRBJ1-5; the D is unclear. V was shortened by 7 bases and J by 3 bases, with 16 bases between the two germline ends. From germline, CDR1 is SNHLY and CDR2 FYNNEI. This CDR3 is built from 15 residues. The CDR3 is CASNLGQVLNQPQHF. The CDR3 nucleotides are TGTGCCAGCAATTTGGGCCAAGTCCTCAATCAGCCCCAGCATTTT.

The rearrangement links TRBV19 to TRBJ1-1; 8 positions agree with TRBD1. Per the germline V gene, CDR1 is LNHDA and CDR2 is SQIVND (reference sequence). This CDR3 spans 14 amino acids. V lost 1 base and J lost 5; bases outside the gene matches: 3. CDR3 amino acids: CASSIGTGTTEAFF. In nucleotides, the CDR3 is TGTGCCAGTAGTATAGGGACAGGGACAACTGAAGCTTTCTTT.

The V gene is TRBV6-5, the J gene TRBJ1-2; the match to TRBD1 covers 8 bases. The J segment lost 12 bases and the V segment lost 5 bases, leaving 14 bases of the junction unmatched. Per germline, CDR1 MNHEY and CDR2 SVGAGI. The CDR3 totals 14 residues. Written as DNA, the CDR3 is TGTGCCAGCAGTCCTCCTATCTCTGACAGGGGCCACACCTTC. It codes for CASSPPISDRGHTF.

The chain carries TRBV10-3 and TRBJ2-1, with D tentatively TRBD1 (5 bases). The CDR3 is 15 amino acids. Germline V lookup: CDR1 ENHRY, CDR2 SYGVKD. V lost 0 bases to trimming and J lost 4 bases, with 10 bases between them. DNA of the CDR3: TGTGCCATCAGTGAGTCCAAAGACAGTTACAATGAGCAGTTCTTC. Encoded protein: CAISESKDSYNEQFF.